A selection of T cell receptor beta chains follows, all from one sample in a study of cytomegalovirus exposure and HLA in healthy donors. TCRdb's table, derived via immunoSEQ multiplex PCR, lists solely in-frame clones and lacks some. Among over 110,000 clones listed, around three quarters were seen once. The specimen was PBMCs. The source is a woman younger than 35 in good health and CMV-seropositive. Each CDR3 is given with its conserved first and last residue. The D gene is left open where the match is weak. Not every row has a clone size; where given, it reads once, few, many or a size class.

TRBD1	TRBV5-1	TRBJ1-1	-	TGCGCCAGCGGGTACAGGGGAATGAACACTGAAGCTTTCTTT	CASGYRGMNTEAFF
-	TRBV5-4	TRBJ1-4	few	TGTGCCAGCAGCTTGGCCGGGAACACCGGAGGTGAAAAACTGTTTTTT	CASSLAGNTGGEKLFF
TRBD1	TRBV6-5	TRBJ1-4	few	TGTGCCAGCAGTCCGTTCGGGACAGGGAGTGAAAAACTGTTTTTT	CASSPFGTGSEKLFF
TRBD1	TRBV6-5	TRBJ2-7	-	TGTGCCAGCAGTTCCGGGACAGGGTCTGTCGAGCAGTACTTC	CASSSGTGSVEQYF
TRBD1	TRBV9	TRBJ1-2	-	TGTGCCAGCAGCGTAGAAGGGGGACAGGGTGGGTCCGGCTACACCTTC	CASSVEGGQGGSGYTF
TRBD1	TRBV9	TRBJ2-5	-	TGTGCCAGCAGCCCCCGGGACAGCCAAGAGACCCAGTACTTC	CASSPRDSQETQYF
-	TRBV28	TRBJ1-2	-	TGTGCCAGCAGTTTCAGGGGTCTCTATGGCTACACCTTC	CASSFRGLYGYTF
TRBD1	TRBV18	TRBJ2-4	once	TGTGCCAGCTCACCGCGACAGGGTTCGGCCAAAAACATTCAGTACTTC	CASSPRQGSAKNIQYF
TRBD2	TRBV5-4	TRBJ2-3	-	TGTGCCAGCAGCTCCGGACTAGCGGGGGGGCTCTACACAGATACGCAGTATTTT	CASSSGLAGGLYTDTQYF
TRBD1	TRBV11-2	TRBJ2-1	once	TGTGCCAGCAGCTCATCAATCTCCGGGACAGACTACAATGAGCAGTTCTTC	CASSSSISGTDYNEQFF
-	TRBV7-9	TRBJ1-4	-	TGTGCCAGCAGTCCAGACTTCGGAAAACTGTTTTTT	CASSPDFGKLFF
-	TRBV5-6	TRBJ2-3	few	TGTGCCAGCAGCTTCCGGGTGTTGGGTTCAGGGACGCAGTATTTT	CASSFRVLGSGTQYF
-	TRBV10-3	TRBJ1-6	-	TGTGCCATCAATAGTCAGGGCTTTGATAATTCACCCCTCCACTTT	CAINSQGFDNSPLHF
TRBD1	TRBV19	TRBJ1-1	-	TGTGCCAGTACCAACAGGGGGTCTCACACTGAAGCTTTCTTT	CASTNRGSHTEAFF
-	TRBV28	TRBJ2-5	few	TGTGCCAGCAGACTCCAAGAGACCCAGTACTTC	CASRLQETQYF
-	TRBV15	TRBJ2-3	few	TGTGCCACCAGCAGAGAGAGAGAGGGTAGTTGGACAGATACGCAGTATTTT	CATSREREGSWTDTQYF
-	TRBV6-5	TRBJ1-1	-	TGTGCCAGCAGTGAATTCCACGGGAACACTGAAGCTTTCTTT	CASSEFHGNTEAFF
TRBD2	TRBV7-6	TRBJ2-2	few	TGTGCCAGCAGCAAGACGGGGGCTAGCGGGGGGGCCCCCGGGGAGCTGTTTTTT	CASSKTGASGGAPGELFF
TRBD2	TRBV5-6	TRBJ2-7	-	TGTGCCAGCAGCTGGACTAGCTCATCCTACGAGCAGTACTTC	CASSWTSSSYEQYF
TRBD1	TRBV29-1	TRBJ1-2	few	TGCAGCGTTGACCACAGGGGTTCAGGGGGCTACACCTTC	CSVDHRGSGGYTF
TRBD1	TRBV5-4	TRBJ2-1	-	TGTGCCAGCAGCATCCGGGACAGGGGACACAATGAGCAGTTCTTC	CASSIRDRGHNEQFF
-	TRBV2	TRBJ2-7	-	TGTGCCAGCAGGGGACATGCTGACTCCTACGAGCAGTACTTC	CASRGHADSYEQYF
-	TRBV19	TRBJ1-2	few	TGTGCCAGTAGTACAGGGTATGGCTACACCTTC	CASSTGYGYTF
TRBD1	TRBV19	TRBJ1-3	-	TGTGCCAGTAGTCACAGACAGGGGGTGACTGGAAACACCATATATTTT	CASSHRQGVTGNTIYF
TRBD2	TRBV2	TRBJ2-7	-	TGTGCCAGCAGCCTAAGGGGGACTAGCGGGCACGAGCAGTACTTC	CASSLRGTSGHEQYF
-	TRBV11-2	TRBJ1-5	-	TGTGCCAGCAGCCCGACAGACAATCAGCCCCAGCATTTT	CASSPTDNQPQHF
-	TRBV7-9	TRBJ1-1	-	TGTGCCAGCAGCTTCCCCCCGAACAGGAACACTGAAGCTTTCTTT	CASSFPPNRNTEAFF
TRBD1	TRBV5-1	TRBJ2-1	-	TGCGCCAGCAGCCAGGAAGGACAGGGCCTGTACAATGAGCAGTTCTTC	CASSQEGQGLYNEQFF
TRBD2	TRBV4-1	TRBJ2-5	-	TGCGCCAGCAGCTGGACTAGCGATAAGACCCAGTACTTC	CASSWTSDKTQYF
-	TRBV6-1	TRBJ1-3	-	TGTGCCAGCAGTACTCGGACAGCTGGAAACACCATATATTTT	CASSTRTAGNTIYF
-	TRBV2	TRBJ2-1	-	TGTGCCAGCAGTGTAGTGTCGAATGAGCAGTTCTTC	CASSVVSNEQFF
TRBD2	TRBV28	TRBJ2-7	-	TGTGCCACCCGTCCGGGGGGGGTCTACGAGCAGTACTTC	CATRPGGVYEQYF
-	TRBV7-2	TRBJ2-2	-	TGTGCCAGCAGGAACCCTAGCGATTTCGGCGGGCGGGGAAAGCTGTTTTTT	CASRNPSDFGGRGKLFF
TRBD1	TRBV5-8	TRBJ2-3	-	TGTGCCAGCAGCCTGAATGTGGGACAGATCATCACAGATACGCAGTATTTT	CASSLNVGQIITDTQYF
-	TRBV19	TRBJ2-5	-	TGTGCCAGTAGTCTAACGGGAAAAGAGACCCAGTACTTC	CASSLTGKETQYF
TRBD1	TRBV5-1	TRBJ1-2	-	TGCGCCAGCAGGTACCCGGGACAGGGGGAAGAAGGCTACACCTTC	CASRYPGQGEEGYTF
-	TRBV6-5	TRBJ2-5	-	TGTGCCAGCAGTTACGAGACAGGAGCGACGACCCAGTACTTC	CASSYETGATTQYF
-	TRBV2	TRBJ1-2	-	TGTGCCAGCAAACGGGTTGGGGGCTACACCTTC	CASKRVGGYTF
-	TRBV2	TRBJ2-7	-	TGTGCCAGCAGTGAAAGGCAGGGGGGAAAATACGAGCAGTACTTC	CASSERQGGKYEQYF
TRBD1	TRBV5-1	TRBJ2-7	-	TGCGCCAGCAGCTTTTGGGGACAGATAACATCCTACGAGCAGTACTTC	CASSFWGQITSYEQYF
TRBD1	TRBV7-8	TRBJ2-7	-	TGTGCCAGCAGCCTCGGACAGGGGGGCTACGAGCAGTACTTC	CASSLGQGGYEQYF
-	TRBV7-6	TRBJ1-2	-	TGTGCCAGCAGCTTAACGGGAGATGGCTACACCTTC	CASSLTGDGYTF
TRBD1	TRBV11-1	TRBJ2-7	few	TGTGCCAGCAGCGGGCGGGACAGGTCTATTGACGAGCAGTACTTC	CASSGRDRSIDEQYF
-	TRBV5-1	TRBJ2-3	few	TGCGCCAGCAAGTACGCAGGTCCAGATACGCAGTATTTT	CASKYAGPDTQYF
TRBD2	TRBV19	TRBJ2-5	few	TGTGCCAGTGCCCGCGGGGGGGTAGAGACCCAGTACTTC	CASARGGVETQYF
TRBD1	TRBV5-4	TRBJ2-2	once	TGTGCCAGCAGCCTCGACAGGGGGGACACCGGGGAGCTGTTTTTT	CASSLDRGDTGELFF
TRBD1	TRBV25-1	TRBJ1-2	-	TGTGCCAGCACAGGACAGGTGGGCGGCTACACCTTC	CASTGQVGGYTF
-	TRBV7-9	TRBJ2-7	-	TGTGCCAGCAGCTGGGGGGGCGGGGAACGCTTATGGTACGAGCAGTACTTC	CASSWGGGERLWYEQYF
-	TRBV19	TRBJ1-1	-	TGTGCCAGTAGTTTAGGGGGGGTCGGCACTGAAGCTTTCTTT	CASSLGGVGTEAFF